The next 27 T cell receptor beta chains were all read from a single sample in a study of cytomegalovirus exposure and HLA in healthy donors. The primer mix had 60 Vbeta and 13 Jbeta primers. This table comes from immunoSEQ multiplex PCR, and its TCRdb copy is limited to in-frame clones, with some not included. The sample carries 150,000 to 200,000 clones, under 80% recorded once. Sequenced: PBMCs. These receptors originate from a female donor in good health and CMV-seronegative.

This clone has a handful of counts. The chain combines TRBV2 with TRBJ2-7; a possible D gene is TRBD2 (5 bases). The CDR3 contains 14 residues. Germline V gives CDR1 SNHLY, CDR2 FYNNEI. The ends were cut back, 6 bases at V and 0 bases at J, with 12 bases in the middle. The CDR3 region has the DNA TGTGCCAGCAGAGGACTCCTAAGCTCCTACGAGCAGTACTTC. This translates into CASRGLLSSYEQYF.

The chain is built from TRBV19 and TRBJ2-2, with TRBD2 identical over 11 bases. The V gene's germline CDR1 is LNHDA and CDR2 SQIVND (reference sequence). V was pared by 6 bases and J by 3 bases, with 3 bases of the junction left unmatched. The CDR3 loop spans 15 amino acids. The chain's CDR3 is CASRLAGGDTGELFF. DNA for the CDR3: TGTGCCAGTAGATTAGCGGGGGGGGACACCGGGGAGCTGTTTTTT. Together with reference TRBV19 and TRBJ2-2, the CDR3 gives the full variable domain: DGGITQSPKYLFRKEGQNVTLSCEQNLNHDAMYWYRQDPGQGLRLIYYSQIVNDFQKGDIAEGYSVSREKKESFPLTVTSAQKNPTAFYLCASRLAGGDTGELFFGEGSRLTVL.

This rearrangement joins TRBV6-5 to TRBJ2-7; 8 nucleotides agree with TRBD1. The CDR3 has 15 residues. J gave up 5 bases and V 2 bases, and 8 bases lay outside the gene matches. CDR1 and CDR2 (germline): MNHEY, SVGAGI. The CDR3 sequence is CASSYTTGDPNEQYF. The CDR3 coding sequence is TGTGCCAGCAGTTACACGACAGGGGACCCAAACGAGCAGTACTTC.

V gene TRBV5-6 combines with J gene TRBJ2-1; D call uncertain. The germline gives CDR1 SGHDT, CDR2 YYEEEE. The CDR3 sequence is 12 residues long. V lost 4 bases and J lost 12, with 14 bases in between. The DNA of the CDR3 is TGTGCCAGCAGCCCTGGTGATAGTGGGCAGTTCTTC. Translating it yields CASSPGDSGQFF.

The CDR3 is CASSPGGRQGTNEKLFF. DNA for the CDR3: TGCGCCAGCAGCCCCGGTGGGAGACAGGGGACTAATGAAAAACTGTTTTTT. The gene calls are TRBV4-1 and TRBJ1-4; 8 positions agree with TRBD1. CDR1 and CDR2 from the germline V gene are MGHRA and YSYEKL. This CDR3 has 17 residues. J was trimmed by 2 bases and V by 4 bases; bases with no gene match: 9.

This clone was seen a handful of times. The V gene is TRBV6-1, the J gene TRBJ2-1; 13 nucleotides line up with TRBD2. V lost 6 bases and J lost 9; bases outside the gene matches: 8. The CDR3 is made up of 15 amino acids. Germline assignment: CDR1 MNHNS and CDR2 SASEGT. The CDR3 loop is CASSGLAGVLGEQFF. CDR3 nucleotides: TGTGCCAGCAGCGGACTAGCGGGAGTCTTGGGTGAGCAGTTCTTC.

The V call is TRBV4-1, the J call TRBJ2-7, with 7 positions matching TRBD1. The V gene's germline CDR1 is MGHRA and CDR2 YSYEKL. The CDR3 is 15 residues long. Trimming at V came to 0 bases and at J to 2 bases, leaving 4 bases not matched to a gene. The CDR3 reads CASSQEAGGAYEQYF. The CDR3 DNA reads TGCGCCAGCAGCCAAGAGGCAGGGGGTGCCTACGAGCAGTACTTC.

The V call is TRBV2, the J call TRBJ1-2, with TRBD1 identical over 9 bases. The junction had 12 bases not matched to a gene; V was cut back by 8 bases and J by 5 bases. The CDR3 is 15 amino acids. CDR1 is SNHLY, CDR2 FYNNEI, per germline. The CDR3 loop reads CASAPRGQGPYGYTF. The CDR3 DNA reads TGTGCCAGCGCCCCCCGGGGACAGGGACCTTATGGCTACACCTTC.

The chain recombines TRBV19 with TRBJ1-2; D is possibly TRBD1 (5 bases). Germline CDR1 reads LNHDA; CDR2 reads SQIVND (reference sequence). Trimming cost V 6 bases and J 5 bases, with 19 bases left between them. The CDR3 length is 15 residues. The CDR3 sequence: CASRHSRRDSYGYTF. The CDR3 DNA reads TGTGCCAGTAGACATTCTAGGAGGGACTCATATGGCTACACCTTC.

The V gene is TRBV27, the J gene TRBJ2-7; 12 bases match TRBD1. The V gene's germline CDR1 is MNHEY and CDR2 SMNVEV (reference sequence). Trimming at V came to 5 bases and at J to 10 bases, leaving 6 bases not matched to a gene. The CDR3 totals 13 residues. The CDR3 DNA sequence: TGTGCCAGCAGTGGGACAGGGGGCTTCGGTCAGTACTTC. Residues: CASSGTGGFGQYF.

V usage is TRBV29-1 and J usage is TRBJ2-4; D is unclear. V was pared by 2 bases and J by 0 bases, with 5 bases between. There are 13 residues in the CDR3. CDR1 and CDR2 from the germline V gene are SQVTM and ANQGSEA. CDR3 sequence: CSVEPVAKNIQYF. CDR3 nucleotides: TGCAGCGTTGAACCCGTAGCCAAAAACATTCAGTACTTC.

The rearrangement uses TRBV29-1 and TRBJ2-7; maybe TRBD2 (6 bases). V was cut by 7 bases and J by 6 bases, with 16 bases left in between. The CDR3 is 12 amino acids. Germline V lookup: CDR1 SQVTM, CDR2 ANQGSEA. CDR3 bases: TGCAGCGGGGGGGATGGGCCCGTCGAGCAGTACTTC. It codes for CSGGDGPVEQYF.

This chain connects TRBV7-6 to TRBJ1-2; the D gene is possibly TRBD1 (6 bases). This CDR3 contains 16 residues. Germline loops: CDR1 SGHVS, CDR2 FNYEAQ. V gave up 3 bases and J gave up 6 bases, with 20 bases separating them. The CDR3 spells CASSLSRSQGRDGYTF. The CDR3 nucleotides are TGTGCCAGCAGCTTGAGTCGGTCGCAGGGGCGCGATGGCTACACCTTC.

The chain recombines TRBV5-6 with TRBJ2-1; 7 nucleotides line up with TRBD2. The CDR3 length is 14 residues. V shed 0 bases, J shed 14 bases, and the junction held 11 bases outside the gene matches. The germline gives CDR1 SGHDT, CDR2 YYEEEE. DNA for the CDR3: TGTGCCAGCAGCTTGGCCGCGGGAGTCGGTTCAAAGTTCTTC. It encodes CASSLAAGVGSKFF.

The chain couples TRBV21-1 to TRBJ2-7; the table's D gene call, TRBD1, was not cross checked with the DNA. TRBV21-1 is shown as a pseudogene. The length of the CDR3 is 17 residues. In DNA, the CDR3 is TGTGCCAGCAGCAAAAAGATGGCCGTCGTCCCCTTTTACGAGCAGTACTTC. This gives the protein CASSKKMAVVPFYEQYF.

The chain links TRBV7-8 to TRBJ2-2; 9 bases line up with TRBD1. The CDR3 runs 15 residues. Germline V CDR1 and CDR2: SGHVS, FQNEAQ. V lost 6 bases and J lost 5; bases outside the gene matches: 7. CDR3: CASREQGASTGELFF. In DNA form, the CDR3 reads TGTGCCAGCAGGGAACAGGGGGCGAGTACCGGGGAGCTGTTTTTT.

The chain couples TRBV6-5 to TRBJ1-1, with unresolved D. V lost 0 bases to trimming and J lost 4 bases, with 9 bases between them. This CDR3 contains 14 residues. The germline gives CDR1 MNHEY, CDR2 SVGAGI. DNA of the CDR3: TGTGCCAGCAGTTACTCCCAGGCACCCACTGAAGCTTTCTTT. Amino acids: CASSYSQAPTEAFF.

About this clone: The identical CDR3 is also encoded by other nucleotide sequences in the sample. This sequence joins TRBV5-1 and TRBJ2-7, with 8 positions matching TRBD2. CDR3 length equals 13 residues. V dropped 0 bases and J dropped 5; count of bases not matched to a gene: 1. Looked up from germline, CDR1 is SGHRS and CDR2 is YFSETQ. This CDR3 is CASSLAGGDEQYF. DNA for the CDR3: TGCGCCAGCAGCTTGGCGGGGGGGGACGAGCAGTACTTC.

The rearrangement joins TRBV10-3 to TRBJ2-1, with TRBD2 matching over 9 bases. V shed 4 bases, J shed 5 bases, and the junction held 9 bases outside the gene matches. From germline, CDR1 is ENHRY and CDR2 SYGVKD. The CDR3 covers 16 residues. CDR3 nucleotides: TGTGCCATCAGTGGTTCGGCCAGCGGGAGGAACAATGAGCAGTTCTTC. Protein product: CAISGSASGRNNEQFF.

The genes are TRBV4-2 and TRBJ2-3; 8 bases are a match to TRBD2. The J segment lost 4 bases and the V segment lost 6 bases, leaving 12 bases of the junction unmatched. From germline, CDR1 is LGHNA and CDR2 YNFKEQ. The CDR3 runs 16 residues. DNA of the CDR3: TGTGCCAGCAGGAACCCAGGTGCGGGGGGTTCAGATACGCAGTATTTT. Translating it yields CASRNPGAGGSDTQYF.

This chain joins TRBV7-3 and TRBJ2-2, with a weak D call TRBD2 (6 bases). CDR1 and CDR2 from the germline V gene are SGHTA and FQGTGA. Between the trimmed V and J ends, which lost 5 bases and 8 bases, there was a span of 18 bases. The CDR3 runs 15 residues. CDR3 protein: CASSEQPGLPGELFF. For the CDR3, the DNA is TGTGCCAGCAGCGAGCAGCCGGGACTTCCGGGGGAGCTGTTTTTT. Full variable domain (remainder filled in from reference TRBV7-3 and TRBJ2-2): GAGVSQTPSNKVTEKGKYVELRCDPISGHTALYWYRQSLGQGPEFLIYFQGTGAADDSGLPNDRFFAVRPEGSVSTLKIQRTERGDSAVYLCASSEQPGLPGELFFGEGSRLTVL.

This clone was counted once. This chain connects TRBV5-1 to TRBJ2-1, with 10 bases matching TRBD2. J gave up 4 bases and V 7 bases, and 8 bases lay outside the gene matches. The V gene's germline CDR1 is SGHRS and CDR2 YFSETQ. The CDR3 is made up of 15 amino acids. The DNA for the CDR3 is TGCGCCAGCCGGGTAGCGGGGGGTGATTACAATGAGCAGTTCTTC. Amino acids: CASRVAGGDYNEQFF.

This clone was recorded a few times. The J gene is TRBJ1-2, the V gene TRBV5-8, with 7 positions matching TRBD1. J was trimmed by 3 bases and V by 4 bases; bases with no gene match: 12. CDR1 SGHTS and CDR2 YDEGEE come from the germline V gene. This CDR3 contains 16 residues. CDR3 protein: CASSDNDVRGHYGYTF. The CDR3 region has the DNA TGTGCCAGCAGCGATAACGACGTGAGGGGGCACTATGGCTACACCTTC.

In DNA form, the CDR3 reads TGTGCCAGCAGTGAGGGGGACTGGTTACTATACGGCTACACCTTC. It specifies CASSEGDWLLYGYTF. This sequence joins TRBV6-1 and TRBJ1-2, with D maybe TRBD1 (5 bases). Germline V gene lookup returns CDR1 MNHNS and CDR2 SASEGT. Between the trimmed V and J ends, which lost 3 bases and 8 bases, there was a span of 19 bases. There are 15 residues in the CDR3.

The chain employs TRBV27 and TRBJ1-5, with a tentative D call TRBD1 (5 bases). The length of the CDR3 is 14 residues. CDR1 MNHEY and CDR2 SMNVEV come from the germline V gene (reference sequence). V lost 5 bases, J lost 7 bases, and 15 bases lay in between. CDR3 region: CASSQQGGGQPQHF. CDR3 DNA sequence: TGTGCCAGCAGTCAGCAGGGCGGGGGGCAGCCCCAGCATTTT.

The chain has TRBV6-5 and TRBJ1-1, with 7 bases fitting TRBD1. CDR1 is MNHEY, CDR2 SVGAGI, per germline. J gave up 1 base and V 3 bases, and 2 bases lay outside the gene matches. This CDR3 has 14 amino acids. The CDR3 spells CASSYRDRNTEAFF. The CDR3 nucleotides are TGTGCCAGCAGTTATCGGGACAGGAACACTGAAGCTTTCTTT.

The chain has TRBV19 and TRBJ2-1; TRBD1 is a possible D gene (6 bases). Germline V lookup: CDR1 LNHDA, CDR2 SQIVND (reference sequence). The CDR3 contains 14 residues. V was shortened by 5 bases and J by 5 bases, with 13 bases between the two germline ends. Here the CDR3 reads CASSWGPGNNEQFF. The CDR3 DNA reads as TGTGCCAGTAGTTGGGGGCCGGGGAACAATGAGCAGTTCTTC. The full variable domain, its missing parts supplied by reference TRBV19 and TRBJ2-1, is DGGITQSPKYLFRKEGQNVTLSCEQNLNHDAMYWYRQDPGQGLRLIYYSQIVNDFQKGDIAEGYSVSREKKESFPLTVTSAQKNPTAFYLCASSWGPGNNEQFFGPGTRLTVL.